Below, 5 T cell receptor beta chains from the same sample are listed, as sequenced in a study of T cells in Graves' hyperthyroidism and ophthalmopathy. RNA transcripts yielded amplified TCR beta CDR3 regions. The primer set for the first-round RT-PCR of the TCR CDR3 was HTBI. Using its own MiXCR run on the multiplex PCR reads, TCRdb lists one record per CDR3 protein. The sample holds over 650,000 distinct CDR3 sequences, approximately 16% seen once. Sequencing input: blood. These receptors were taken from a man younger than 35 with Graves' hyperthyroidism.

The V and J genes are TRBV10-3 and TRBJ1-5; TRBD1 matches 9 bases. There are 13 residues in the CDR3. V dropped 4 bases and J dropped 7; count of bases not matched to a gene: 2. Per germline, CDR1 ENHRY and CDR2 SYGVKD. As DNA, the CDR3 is TGTGCCATCAGTGGGACAGGGGTCCAGCCCCAGCATTTT. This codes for CAISGTGVQPQHF.

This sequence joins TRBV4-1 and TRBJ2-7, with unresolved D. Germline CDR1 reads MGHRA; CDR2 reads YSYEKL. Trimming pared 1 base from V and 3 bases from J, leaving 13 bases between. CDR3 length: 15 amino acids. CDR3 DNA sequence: TGCGCCAGCAGCCAAGTAGTGGGGTCAGACTACGAGCAGTACTTC. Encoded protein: CASSQVVGSDYEQYF.

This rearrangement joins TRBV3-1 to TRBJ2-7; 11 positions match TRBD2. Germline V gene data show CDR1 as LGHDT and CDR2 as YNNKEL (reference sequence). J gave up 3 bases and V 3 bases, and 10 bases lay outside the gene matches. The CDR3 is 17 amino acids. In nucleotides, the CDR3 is TGTGCCAGCAGCCATGAGTATAGGACTAGCGGGTTCTACGAGCAGTACTTC. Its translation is CASSHEYRTSGFYEQYF.

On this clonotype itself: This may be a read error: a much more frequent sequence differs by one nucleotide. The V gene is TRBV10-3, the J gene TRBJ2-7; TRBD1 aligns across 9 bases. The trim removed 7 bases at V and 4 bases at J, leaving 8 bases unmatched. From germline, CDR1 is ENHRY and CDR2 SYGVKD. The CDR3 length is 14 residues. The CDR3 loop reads CAIKGTGKGYEQYF. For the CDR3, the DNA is TGTGCCATCAAGGGGACAGGGAAGGGTTACGAGCAGTACTTC.

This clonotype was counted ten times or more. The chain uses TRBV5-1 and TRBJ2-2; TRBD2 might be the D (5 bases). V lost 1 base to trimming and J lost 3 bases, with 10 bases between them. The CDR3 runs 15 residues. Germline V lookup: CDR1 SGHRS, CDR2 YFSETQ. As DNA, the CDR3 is TGCGCCAGCAGCTTGTACGGGAAAGACACCGGGGAGCTGTTTTTT. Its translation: CASSLYGKDTGELFF.